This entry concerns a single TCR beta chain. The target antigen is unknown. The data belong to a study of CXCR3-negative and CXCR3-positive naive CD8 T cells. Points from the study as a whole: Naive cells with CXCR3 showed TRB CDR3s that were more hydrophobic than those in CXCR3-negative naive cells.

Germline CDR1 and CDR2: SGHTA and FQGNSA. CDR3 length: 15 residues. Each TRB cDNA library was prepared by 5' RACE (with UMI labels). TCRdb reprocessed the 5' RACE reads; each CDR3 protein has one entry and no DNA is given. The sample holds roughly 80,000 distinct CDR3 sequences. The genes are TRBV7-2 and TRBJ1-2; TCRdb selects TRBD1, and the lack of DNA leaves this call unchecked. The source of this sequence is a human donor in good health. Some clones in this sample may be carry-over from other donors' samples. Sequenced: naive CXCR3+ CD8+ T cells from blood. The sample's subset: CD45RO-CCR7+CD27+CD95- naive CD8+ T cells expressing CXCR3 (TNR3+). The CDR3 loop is CASSLSDRGLYGYTF.